This T cell receptor beta chain was documented in a study of blood T cell repertoires in COVID-19. Study-wide context: The study drew acute and convalescent COVID-19 samples from the United States, Italy and Spain.

Trimming stripped 5 bases from V and 7 bases from J, with 14 bases between. The CDR3 spans 12 residues. Germline V gene sequence: CDR1 GTSNPN, CDR2 SVGIG (reference sequence). Using immunoSEQ multiplex PCR, the repertoire was profiled, and TCRdb retains in-frame clones only, with some absent. Among 250,000 to 350,000 clones listed, roughly 83% were seen once. This clonotype was sampled from a woman between 50 and 59 years old with acute or convalescent COVID-19. V and J are TRBV30 and TRBJ2-5; D gene uncertain. Sequenced: peripheral blood. The CDR3 region has the DNA TGTGCCTGGGCCGCGCTACCGGGGACCCAGTACTTC. Its protein product is CAWAALPGTQYF.